A single sample gave rise to the 7 T cell receptor beta chains below, sequenced in a study of cytomegalovirus exposure and HLA in healthy donors. Method: immunoSEQ multiplex PCR; TCRdb's copy keeps in-frame clones and lacks some. This repertoire shows 130,000 to 150,000 clones, 80% to 90% found once; its top ten account for approximately 1.5%. Specimen: PBMCs. The receptor source for this set is a woman aged 30 to 39 in good health and CMV-seronegative.

This rearrangement joins TRBV19 to TRBJ2-3, with D maybe TRBD2 (6 bases). V lost 4 bases and J lost 2, with 10 bases in between. CDR1 and CDR2 from the germline V gene are LNHDA and SQIVND (reference sequence). The CDR3 runs 14 residues. CDR3 in DNA: TGTGCCAGTAGTACCGGGACTTACACAGATACGCAGTATTTT. This translates into CASSTGTYTDTQYF.

This chain joins TRBV6-5 and TRBJ2-5; 7 nucleotides line up with TRBD1. Germline V gives CDR1 MNHEY, CDR2 SVGAGI. CDR3 size: 14 residues. Trimming took 5 bases from V and 2 from J; bases not matched to a gene: 5. This CDR3 reads CASSPRDSQETQYF. CDR3 nucleotides: TGTGCCAGCAGTCCTAGGGACAGTCAAGAGACCCAGTACTTC.

This rearrangement joins TRBV6-5 to TRBJ1-3; possible D gene TRBD1, 6 bases. CDR1 MNHEY and CDR2 SVGAGI come from the germline V gene. The CDR3 totals 13 residues. Between the trimmed V and J ends, which lost 8 bases and 4 bases, there was a span of 12 bases. The CDR3 DNA follows: TGTGCCAGCCGAGGACAGCTCGGAAACACCATATATTTT. Protein sequence: CASRGQLGNTIYF.

This chain joins TRBV5-1 and TRBJ2-7, with a weak D call TRBD1 (7 bases). The V gene's germline CDR1 is SGHRS and CDR2 YFSETQ. This CDR3 is built from 14 residues. Trimming removed 7 bases from V and 3 bases from J, with 17 bases in between. CDR3 in DNA: TGCGCCAGCGGGCCAGGGGGGTTCATCTACGAGCAGTACTTC. This translates into CASGPGGFIYEQYF.

This rearrangement joins TRBV4-1 to TRBJ2-1; 14 nucleotides align to TRBD2. Germline CDR1 MGHRA, CDR2 YSYEKL. The J segment lost 2 bases and the V segment lost 3 bases, leaving 9 bases of the junction unmatched. The CDR3 loop spans 19 amino acids. CDR3 coding DNA: TGCGCCAGCAGCCAGGGACTAGCGGGGGTGCCGATGACCTACAATGAGCAGTTCTTC. Its protein is CASSQGLAGVPMTYNEQFF.

The chain carries TRBV27 and TRBJ1-2, with TRBD1 matching over 9 bases. The CDR3 has 14 residues. Germline CDR1 reads MNHEY; CDR2 reads SMNVEV (reference sequence). The trim removed 6 bases at V and 3 bases at J, leaving 5 bases unmatched. The CDR3 sequence is CASRLTGGDYGYTF. CDR3 bases: TGTGCCAGCAGGTTGACAGGGGGGGACTATGGCTACACCTTC.

The chain recombines TRBV5-6 with TRBJ2-5; tentatively, D is TRBD1 (6 bases). The germline CDR1 and CDR2 sequences are SGHDT and YYEEEE. The V end lost 4 bases, the J end lost 3 bases, and 13 bases lay between the germline ends. This CDR3 has 14 amino acids. Here the CDR3 reads CASSGTRGEETQYF. CDR3 DNA: TGTGCCAGCAGCGGGACCAGGGGAGAAGAGACCCAGTACTTC.